These 21 T cell receptor beta chains were all obtained from the same sample, sequenced in a study of human T cells and chemical hapten exposure. Using its own MiXCR run on the RACE reads, TCRdb lists one record per CDR3 protein. The sample lists tens of thousands of distinct CDR3 sequences, 9.3% occurring once. Described time point: patch test 1, 2 weeks after DPC sensitization. Stated treatment: therapeutic diphenylcyclopropenone sensitization with weekly scalp DPC. Source: whole blood, taken in connection with sensitization to the hapten diphenylcyclopropenone (DPC). The receptors originated from a woman in her thirties or forties with alopecia areata. Some clones in this sample may be carry-over from other donors' samples.

The chain employs TRBV7-9 and TRBJ2-5; D not certain. CDR1 SEHNR and CDR2 FQNEAQ come from the germline V gene (reference sequence). CDR3 size: 14 residues. Trimming took 4 bases from V and 5 from J, leaving 14 bases between them. CDR3: CASSSPGVWETQYF. CDR3 DNA: TGTGCCAGCAGCTCCCCTGGGGTTTGGGAGACCCAGTACTTC. The full variable domain, with the rest looked up from reference TRBV7-9 and TRBJ2-5, is DTGVSQNPRHKITKRGQNVTFRCDPISEHNRLYWYRQTLGQGPEFLTYFQNEAQLEKSRLLSDRFSAERPKGSFSTLEIQRTEQGDSAMYLCASSSPGVWETQYFGPGTRLLVL.

This clonotype was seen many times. This chain uses TRBV6-5 with TRBJ1-1, with D tentatively TRBD1 (5 bases). The CDR3 sequence is 13 residues long. CDR1 is MNHEY and CDR2 is SVGAGI in the germline V gene. With 6 bases removed from V and 1 base from J, the gap between germline ends came to 9 bases. CDR3 DNA sequence: TGTGCCAGCAGAGCCCAGGGGAACACTGAAGCTTTCTTT. Translating gives CASRAQGNTEAFF.

The V gene is TRBV7-9, the J gene TRBJ2-3; D might be TRBD1 or TRBD2, each matching 5 bases. The length of the CDR3 is 17 residues. V lost 5 bases to trimming and J lost 4 bases, with 22 bases between them. The germline gives CDR1 SEHNR, CDR2 FQNEAQ (reference sequence). In DNA, the CDR3 is TGTGCCAGCAGCGGGCCGGGATCTCAGGGTACAGCAGATACGCAGTATTTT. Its translation is CASSGPGSQGTADTQYF.

Many counts were recorded for this clonotype. The chain combines TRBV7-6 with TRBJ2-7; 7 nucleotides agree with TRBD2. Germline CDR1 reads SGHVS; CDR2 reads FNYEAQ. The ends lost 4 bases at V and 3 bases at J; junction bases unmatched: 12. The CDR3 consists of 16 residues. The CDR3 DNA is TGTGCCAGCAGCTCACTAGCGCGGGGAGCCAGCTACGAGCAGTACTTC. This sequence encodes CASSSLARGASYEQYF.

This clonotype appeared many times. V gene TRBV21-1 combines with J gene TRBJ2-1; the DNA was not used to check the table's D call, TRBD2. TRBV21-1 is noted as a pseudogene. The CDR3 is 17 residues long. DNA of the CDR3: TGTGCCAGCAGCAAAGCTGAGACTAGCGGGGGGGACAATGAGCAGTTCTTC. Protein product: CASSKAETSGGDNEQFF.

The chain links TRBV6-1 to TRBJ1-1; D is undetermined. In germline, CDR1 is MNHNS, CDR2 SASEGT. The CDR3 consists of 16 residues. Trimming removed 0 bases from V and 4 bases from J, with 15 bases in between. CDR3 nucleotides: TGTGCCAGCAGTGAAGCGTTATGGTTAGGGAGCACTGAAGCTTTCTTT. It yields the protein CASSEALWLGSTEAFF.

This clonotype appeared many times. The chain has TRBV7-9 and TRBJ1-6; perhaps TRBD1 as D (5 bases). The CDR3 extends over 17 amino acids. Germline V gene sequence: CDR1 SEHNR, CDR2 FQNEAQ (reference sequence). Trimming shortened V by 6 bases and J by 9 bases, and 24 bases separated the two germline ends. CDR3 bases: TGTGCCAGCAGTTCTACAGAATTGACAGACGACCTTTCACCCCTCCACTTT. It encodes CASSSTELTDDLSPLHF.

This clonotype was counted only a few times. The rearrangement links TRBV6-5 to TRBJ1-6; D call uncertain. Trimming took 4 bases from V and 7 from J, leaving 8 bases between them. CDR1 is MNHEY and CDR2 is SVGAGI in the germline V gene. The CDR3 length is 13 residues. CDR3 region: CASSLTENSPLHF. The CDR3 coding sequence is TGTGCCAGCAGTTTGACGGAGAATTCACCCCTCCACTTT.

In its sample, this clonotype was seen many times. The rearrangement uses TRBV7-2 and TRBJ2-2, with D tentatively TRBD1 or TRBD2 (5 bases each). The germline V gene encodes CDR1 SGHTA and CDR2 FQGNSA. Trimming took off 3 bases at V and 1 base at J, with 9 bases between the two ends. The CDR3 runs 15 residues. The CDR3 spells CASSLGRMNTGELFF. CDR3 nucleotide sequence: TGTGCCAGCAGCTTGGGACGGATGAACACCGGGGAGCTGTTTTTT.

The table lists this clonotype with many counts. Here the CDR3 DNA reads TGTGCCAGCAGTTCGGACAGGGAGCTCGTTGGCTACACCTTC. It yields the protein CASSSDRELVGYTF. The rearrangement joins TRBV28 to TRBJ1-2; TRBD1 aligns across 8 bases. With V trimmed by 4 bases and J by 7 bases, 8 bases remained unmatched. Germline assignment: CDR1 MDHEN and CDR2 SYDVKM. The CDR3 sequence is 14 residues long.

Regarding this clonotype: Germline and junction disagree at one end, which may indicate a read error. The chain employs TRBV11-3 and TRBJ1-1; the D is unclear. The CDR3 runs 13 residues. CDR1 SGHNT and CDR2 YENEEA come from the germline V gene. CDR3 region: CASSLGPVREASF. CDR3 coding DNA: TGTGCCAGCAGCTTAGGACCAGTCCGGGAAGCTTCCTTT.

This clonotype was observed at least ten times. The genes are TRBV25-1 and TRBJ2-6, with D unclear. CDR1 is MGHDK, CDR2 SYGVNS, per germline. The CDR3 has 14 amino acids. Trimming shortened V by 4 bases and J by 1 base, and 5 bases separated the two germline ends. CDR3 DNA: TGTGCCAGCAGTGCGTTGTCTGGGGCCAACGTCCTGACTTTC. Its protein is CASSALSGANVLTF.

A remark on this clonotype: One base away lies a much larger clone, so this may be a sequencing read error. V usage is TRBV6-1 and J usage is TRBJ2-1; D possibly corresponds to TRBD2 (5 bases). From germline, CDR1 is MNHNS and CDR2 SASEGT. The CDR3 covers 13 residues. The CDR3 region is CASTRVSYIEQFF. In DNA form, the CDR3 reads TGTGCCAGCACGAGGGTGTCCTACATTGAGCAGTTCTTC.

Many counts were recorded for this clonotype. The V call is TRBV14, the J call TRBJ1-2; TRBD1 matches at 7 bases. Germline CDR1 and CDR2: SGHDN and FVKESK. The ends lost 5 bases at V and 2 bases at J; junction bases unmatched: 5. This CDR3 comprises 14 residues. CDR3 residues: CASSVHRGNYGYTF. In DNA form, the CDR3 reads TGTGCCAGCAGCGTCCACAGGGGAAACTATGGCTACACCTTC.

This clonotype appeared a few times. The V and J genes are TRBV7-2 and TRBJ2-2; TRBD1 matches at 7 bases. The CDR3 spans 15 residues. Trimming at V came to 5 bases and at J to 6 bases, leaving 9 bases not matched to a gene. The germline V gene has CDR1 SGHTA and CDR2 FQGNSA. CDR3 residues: CASSPQTGYPGELFF. The DNA of the CDR3 is TGTGCCAGCAGCCCACAGACAGGGTACCCCGGGGAGCTGTTTTTT.

This clonotype was counted ten times or more. This chain joins TRBV20-1 and TRBJ1-1, with 11 bases identical to TRBD1. Per the germline V gene, CDR1 is DFQATT and CDR2 is SNEGSKA (reference sequence). The junction had 4 bases not matched to a gene; V was cut back by 0 bases and J by 4 bases. CDR3 size: 15 residues. CDR3 in amino acids: CSARDAGTGGTEAFF. The CDR3 DNA is TGCAGTGCTAGAGACGCCGGGACAGGGGGCACTGAAGCTTTCTTT.

The chain joins TRBV2 to TRBJ2-5; no firm D call. Trimming cost V 2 bases and J 3 bases, with 7 bases left between them. The CDR3 spans 13 residues. CDR1 and CDR2 from the germline V gene are SNHLY and FYNNEI. The chain's CDR3 is CASSEIGEETQYF. The CDR3 coding sequence is TGTGCCAGCAGTGAAATTGGGGAAGAGACCCAGTACTTC. Variable domain in full (rest from reference TRBV2 and TRBJ2-5): EPEVTQTPSHQVTQMGQEVILRCVPISNHLYFYWYRQILGQKVEFLVSFYNNEISEKSEIFDDQFSVERPDGSNFTLKIRSTKLEDSAMYFCASSEIGEETQYFGPGTRLLVL.

CDR3 sequence (DNA): TGCAGTGCTAGAGATTTATCAGGGTATAATTCACCCCTCCACTTT. Amino acids: CSARDLSGYNSPLHF. This chain uses TRBV20-1 with TRBJ1-6; maybe TRBD1 (5 bases). CDR3 size: 15 residues. The germline gives CDR1 DFQATT, CDR2 SNEGSKA (reference sequence). Between the trimmed V and J ends, which lost 0 bases and 4 bases, there was a span of 10 bases.

The chain recombines TRBV7-6 with TRBJ2-3; 7 nucleotides agree with TRBD2. The CDR3 contains 17 residues. CDR1 is SGHVS, CDR2 FNYEAQ, per germline. V trimming: 5 bases; J trimming: 0 bases; junction bases outside the gene matches: 11. The CDR3 region has the DNA TGTGCCAGCAGCCCAAATATACCGGGACTAAGCACAGATACGCAGTATTTT. It specifies CASSPNIPGLSTDTQYF.

This chain uses TRBV28 with TRBJ1-5, with 9 bases identical to TRBD1. Looked up from germline, CDR1 is MDHEN and CDR2 is SYDVKM. The CDR3 length is 13 residues. J lost 6 bases, V lost 5 bases, and 2 bases had no gene match. The CDR3 loop reads CASSDRGFQPQHF. As DNA, the CDR3 is TGTGCCAGCAGTGACAGGGGGTTTCAGCCCCAGCATTTT.

Remarks on this clonotype: Possible read error: a much larger clone is one base away. The chain couples TRBV5-1 to TRBJ1-1; D remains ambiguous. Germline-derived CDR1 and CDR2 are SGHRS and YFSETQ. Trimming removed 5 bases at V and 4 bases at J, with 9 bases between. The CDR3 extends over 12 amino acids. CDR3 amino acids: CASRVGSTEAFF. The CDR3 bases are TGCGCCAGCAGGGTAGGGAGCACTGAAGCTTTCTTT.